Presented here are 20 T cell receptor beta chains from one specimen sequenced in a study of human T cells and chemical hapten exposure. TCRdb fed the RACE reads into MiXCR, producing one record per CDR3 protein. In the table there are some 39,000 distinct CDR3 sequences, over 7.5% of which are singletons. The time point is: patch test 3, about 24 weeks after DPC sensitization. Treatment given: therapeutic diphenylcyclopropenone sensitization with weekly scalp DPC. Total RNA was extracted from unfractionated whole blood. Sequences were derived from whole blood, sampled in connection with sensitization to the hapten diphenylcyclopropenone (DPC). These receptors all stem from a man aged 50 to 59 with alopecia areata. Some clones in this sample may be carry-over from other donors' samples.

This clonotype has a count of ten or more. The chain has TRBV5-1 and TRBJ1-1; weak D call: TRBD1 (6 bases). From germline, CDR1 is SGHRS and CDR2 YFSETQ. The CDR3 sequence is 15 residues long. The germline V and J ends were trimmed by 0 bases and 3 bases, with 12 bases remaining between them. The CDR3: CASSLAGQGHTEAFF. DNA for the CDR3: TGCGCCAGCAGCTTGGCGGGGCAGGGGCACACTGAAGCTTTCTTT. The full variable domain, in which reference TRBV5-1 and TRBJ1-1 provide the parts outside the CDR3, is KAGVTQTPRYLIKTRGQQVTLSCSPISGHRSVSWYQQTPGQGLQFLFEYFSETQRNKGNFPGRFSGRQFSNSRSEMNVSTLELGDSALYLCASSLAGQGHTEAFFGQGTRLTVV.

This clonotype was seen many times. J is TRBJ2-7 and V is TRBV7-3; the D gene is possibly TRBD1 (6 bases). Germline V lookup: CDR1 SGHTA, CDR2 FQGTGA. The V gene lost 4 bases and the J gene lost 1 base, with 8 bases spanning the gap. There are 13 residues in the CDR3. The DNA for the CDR3 is TGTGCCAGCAGCTCAGGGGTTTCCTACGAGCAGTACTTC. Amino acid sequence: CASSSGVSYEQYF.

This clonotype was counted a few times. The genes are TRBV11-2 and TRBJ2-1; D is possibly TRBD1 (5 bases). Germline V CDR1 and CDR2: SGHAT, FQNNGV. CDR3 length: 15 residues. V was clipped by 5 bases and J by 0 bases, with 11 bases between them. The CDR3 DNA reads as TGTGCCAGCAGCGTAACAGGCAGCTCCTACAATGAGCAGTTCTTC. This sequence encodes CASSVTGSSYNEQFF.

This clonotype appeared many times. The V call is TRBV27, the J call TRBJ2-7; 10 nucleotides align to TRBD2. V was clipped by 1 base and J by 6 bases; unmatched bases: 15. The CDR3 length is 18 residues. Germline CDR1 and CDR2: MNHEY and SMNVEV (reference sequence). CDR3 protein: CASSLLGTSGNPLGEQYF. Here the CDR3 DNA reads TGTGCCAGCAGTTTATTGGGCACTAGCGGGAACCCACTGGGCGAGCAGTACTTC.

This chain connects TRBV7-2 to TRBJ2-3, with D hard to call. Germline assignment: CDR1 SGHTA and CDR2 FQGNSA. V lost 5 bases to trimming and J lost 2 bases, with 8 bases between them. The CDR3 has 13 amino acids. CDR3 sequence reads: CASSKRATDTQYF. The CDR3 bases are TGTGCCAGCAGCAAAAGGGCCACAGATACGCAGTATTTT. The full variable domain, with the rest looked up from reference TRBV7-2 and TRBJ2-3, is GAGVSQSPSNKVTEKGKDVELRCDPISGHTALYWYRQSLGQGLEFLIYFQGNSAPDKSGLPSDRFSAERTGGSVSTLTIQRTQQEDSAVYLCASSKRATDTQYFGPGTRLTVL.

This clonotype was seen at least ten times. This chain joins TRBV7-2 and TRBJ2-7; D is perhaps TRBD1 (5 bases). This CDR3 is built from 13 residues. Germline V lookup: CDR1 SGHTA, CDR2 FQGNSA. V gave up 2 bases and J gave up 5 bases, with 10 bases separating them. CDR3 bases: TGTGCCAGCAGCTTAAATAGACAGAACGAGCAGTACTTC. Its translation: CASSLNRQNEQYF.

This clonotype came up many times. The V gene is TRBV7-9, the J gene TRBJ1-1; D is possibly TRBD1 (5 bases). Germline CDR1 reads SEHNR; CDR2 reads FQNEAQ (reference sequence). This CDR3 has 16 residues. With 2 bases removed from V and 4 bases from J, the gap between germline ends came to 17 bases. CDR3 nucleotides: TGTGCCAGCAGCTTAAATGAGCAGGGAGGCGGCACTGAAGCTTTCTTT. Amino acids: CASSLNEQGGGTEAFF.

This clonotype was counted at least ten times. The genes are TRBV3-1 and TRBJ2-1; 9 nucleotides align to TRBD2. This CDR3 comprises 15 residues. Germline-derived CDR1 and CDR2 are LGHDT and YNNKEL (reference sequence). Trimming at V came to 3 bases and at J to 9 bases, leaving 9 bases not matched to a gene. CDR3 sequence reads: CASSQLAGEVGEQFF. The CDR3 DNA sequence: TGTGCCAGCAGCCAGTTAGCGGGAGAAGTTGGTGAGCAGTTCTTC.

This clonotype was counted only a few times. This rearrangement joins TRBV28 to TRBJ2-3, with 9 nucleotides matching TRBD2. The CDR3 contains 17 residues. From germline, CDR1 is MDHEN and CDR2 SYDVKM. V trimming: 1 base; J trimming: 0 bases; junction bases outside the gene matches: 5. CDR3 nucleotide sequence: TGTGCCAGCAGTTTATTTGCGACTAGCGGTAGCACAGATACGCAGTATTTT. It is translated as CASSLFATSGSTDTQYF.

V is TRBV7-8 and J is TRBJ2-7; D may correspond to TRBD1 or TRBD2 (5 bases each). CDR3 length: 17 amino acids. The V and J ends lost 5 bases and 6 bases respectively, with 26 bases between them. Per germline, CDR1 SGHVS and CDR2 FQNEAQ. DNA for the CDR3: TGTGCCAGCAGCAAAGCAGGGATCCCACTAGGAGAGGCCGAGCAGTACTTC. Its protein is CASSKAGIPLGEAEQYF. The full variable domain, rest sourced from reference TRBV7-8 and TRBJ2-7, is GAGVSQSPRYKVAKRGQDVALRCDPISGHVSLFWYQQALGQGPEFLTYFQNEAQLDKSGLPSDRFFAERPEGSVSTLKIQRTQQEDSAVYLCASSKAGIPLGEAEQYFGPGTRLTVT.

This clonotype was counted many times. The CDR3 loop reads CASSLPGRMNTEAFF. In DNA, the CDR3 is TGTGCCAGCAGCCTCCCGGGACGGATGAACACTGAAGCTTTCTTT. This chain joins TRBV3-1 and TRBJ1-1; D is possibly TRBD1 (5 bases). Germline V gene sequence: CDR1 LGHDT, CDR2 YNNKEL (reference sequence). The germline V and J ends were trimmed by 4 bases and 0 bases, with 12 bases remaining between them. This CDR3 contains 15 residues. Looking up the rest from reference TRBV3-1 and TRBJ1-1 gives the full variable domain: DTAVSQTPKYLVTQMGNDKSIKCEQNLGHDTMYWYKQDSKKFLKIMFSYNNKELIINETVPNRFSPKSPDKAHLNLHINSLELGDSAVYFCASSLPGRMNTEAFFGQGTRLTVV.

At least ten counts were recorded for this clonotype. V gene TRBV2 combines with J gene TRBJ1-5, with D hard to call. The CDR3 contains 15 residues. Germline CDR1 and CDR2: SNHLY and FYNNEI. Deletions cut 3 bases from V and 7 bases from J, with 16 bases between. CDR3 nucleotide sequence: TGTGCCAGCAGTGAGGCGGTTTCTGGTAACCAGCCCCAGCATTTT. It codes for CASSEAVSGNQPQHF.

This clonotype was seen repeatedly, ten times or more. This chain uses TRBV19 with TRBJ2-1; D is ambiguous. This CDR3 spans 13 amino acids. CDR1 and CDR2 from the germline V gene are LNHDA and SQIVND (reference sequence). V lost 7 bases and J lost 3, with 10 bases in between. The CDR3 spells CASTPENYNEQFF. CDR3 bases: TGTGCCAGTACACCGGAGAACTACAATGAGCAGTTCTTC.

The rearrangement joins TRBV28 to TRBJ2-3; 10 positions agree with TRBD2. Germline CDR1 and CDR2: MDHEN and SYDVKM. The trim removed 7 bases at V and 6 bases at J, leaving 7 bases unmatched. This CDR3 has 14 amino acids. CDR3 region: CASTSGGAGDTQYF. The CDR3, as DNA: TGTGCCAGCACTAGCGGGGGAGCTGGGGATACGCAGTATTTT.

The chain uses TRBV29-1 and TRBJ2-1; 10 bases fit TRBD2. V lost 4 bases to trimming and J lost 2 bases; unmatched junction nucleotides: 8. The CDR3 has 16 amino acids. In germline, CDR1 is SQVTM, CDR2 ANQGSEA. The CDR3 coding sequence is TGCAGCGTTGCGGCGGACGGGACTAGCGCCTACAATGAGCAGTTCTTC. Protein: CSVAADGTSAYNEQFF.

In its sample, this clonotype was seen a few times. At one end, the junction sequence differs from germline, possibly due to a read error. V gene TRBV7-6 combines with J gene TRBJ2-3; weak D call: TRBD2 (5 bases). CDR3 size: 15 residues. Germline CDR1 reads SGHVS; CDR2 reads FNYEAQ. The CDR3 is CVSSSGVSRTDTQYF. The CDR3 DNA reads TGTGTCAGCAGCTCCGGGGTGTCCCGTACAGATACGCAGTATTTT.

The chain employs TRBV3-1 and TRBJ2-7; 9 bases are a match to TRBD1. The CDR3 has 13 residues. Germline assignment: CDR1 LGHDT and CDR2 YNNKEL (reference sequence). With V trimmed by 5 bases and J by 6 bases, 5 bases remained unmatched. CDR3 bases: TGTGCCAGCAGCATACCGGGACAGGGCGAGCAGTACTTC. It codes for CASSIPGQGEQYF.

This clonotype was observed many times. The chain recombines TRBV6-6 with TRBJ2-7; D may correspond to TRBD1 or TRBD2 (6 bases each). Germline values: CDR1 MNHNY, CDR2 SVGAGI (reference sequence). The CDR3 sequence is 15 residues long. V lost 7 bases and J 1 base, leaving 17 bases between the germline ends. The CDR3 loop reads CASTEGGYSSYEQYF. CDR3 in DNA: TGTGCCAGCACCGAAGGGGGGTATTCTTCCTACGAGCAGTACTTC.

Many counts were recorded for this clonotype. The chain joins TRBV12-3 or TRBV12-4 to TRBJ2-2; 7 bases are a match to TRBD1. J was trimmed by 6 bases and V by 5 bases; bases with no gene match: 6. The CDR3 extends over 14 amino acids. The CDR3 region is CASSRQGLAGELFF. The DNA for the CDR3 is TGTGCCAGCAGTCGACAGGGTCTGGCCGGGGAGCTGTTTTTT.

At least ten counts were recorded for this clonotype. This chain joins TRBV29-1 and TRBJ2-3; D remains unclear. V shed 4 bases and J shed 3 bases, with 14 bases lying between them. Germline CDR1 SQVTM, CDR2 ANQGSEA. The CDR3 is 14 amino acids. The CDR3 protein is CSVVVGLGTDTQYF. DNA for the CDR3: TGCAGCGTTGTTGTTGGGCTAGGGACAGATACGCAGTATTTT.